The rows below give T cell receptor beta chains drawn from one sample of a study of control samples from healthy donors and cancer patients. Clones were sequenced by immunoSEQ multiplex PCR, and TCRdb holds only the in-frame ones, with some missing. The table records 75,000 to 95,000 clones, around 85% of them present only once. Sequencing was performed on PBMCs. The receptor set was obtained from a man aged 65-85 years with lung cancer. Both conserved end residues are trimmed from each CDR3. Fields, in order: V gene, J gene, CDR3 protein.

TRBV24-1	TRBJ2-3	ATSDRSGGQDDTQY
TRBV15	TRBJ2-4	ATSSFGQGEGKNIQY
TRBV7-3	TRBJ1-2	ASSLVGADYGYT
TRBV11-2	TRBJ2-2	ASSSKFGFRTGELF
TRBV5-1	TRBJ2-7	ASSLVSSPSYEQY
TRBV6-6	TRBJ1-5	ASSYSTGQAGQPQH
TRBV7-2	TRBJ1-3	ASSLSPLTGPGNTIY
TRBV10-3	TRBJ1-1	AIGGGKGGTEAF
TRBV28	TRBJ2-2	ASSLRNTGELF
TRBV6-6	TRBJ2-7	ASSYSWGDYEQY
TRBV29-1	TRBJ2-3	SVRPGRDTQY
TRBV7-9	TRBJ1-5	ASSLGEQPQH
TRBV7-2	TRBJ1-6	ASSFAGANNSPLH
TRBV7-8	TRBJ2-7	ASSPNAIQGAGFEQY
TRBV12-5	TRBJ2-7	ASGWGPSYEQY
TRBV5-8	TRBJ2-2	ASSLVRGPTGELF
TRBV11-2	TRBJ2-1	ASSLKGLKQF
TRBV18	TRBJ2-7	ASSPGDPYEQY
TRBV7-9	TRBJ2-7	ASSAAGTGAYEQY
TRBV14	TRBJ2-7	ASSQAPGGYYEQY
TRBV19	TRBJ2-1	ASNKQGNEQF
TRBV4-2	TRBJ2-3	ASSQVTSESDTQY
TRBV7-9	TRBJ1-2	ASSLASGDYGYT
TRBV12-5	TRBJ1-2	ASGFGTGYYGYT
TRBV10-1	TRBJ2-7	ASSRGNYEQY
TRBV9	TRBJ2-1	ASSDNLSGGPNNEQF